Listed below are T cell receptor beta chains from one sample, sequenced in a study of T cell responses to AZD1222 COVID-19 vaccine. Clones were read by immunoSEQ multiplex PCR, and TCRdb kept only the in-frame ones, dropping some. The table records approximately 90,000 clones, roughly 91% of them present only once. Sequenced here: peripheral blood, sampled on day 0 of AZD1222 vaccination. All receptors come from an adult in good health. Each CDR3 is given with its conserved first and last residue. D genes are given only for firm matches. Rows may omit the clone size; those that give it use once, few, many or a size class.

clone_size	v_call	d_call	j_call	cdr3_aa	cdr3_nt
NA	TRBV5-1	TRBD2	TRBJ2-5	CASSSGGPAGRGETQYF	TGCGCCAGCAGCTCGGGGGGACCAGCTGGTCGAGGAGAGACCCAGTACTTC
NA	TRBV10-1	NA	TRBJ2-5	CASSETPSAGGTQYF	TGCGCCAGCAGTGAAACGCCTAGCGCCGGGGGGACCCAGTACTTC
NA	TRBV5-1	NA	TRBJ1-1	CASSGGKGSGNTEAFF	TGCGCCAGCAGCGGAGGAAAGGGGTCGGGTAACACTGAAGCTTTCTTT
NA	TRBV28	NA	TRBJ1-1	CASSRLWGFAAFF	TGTGCCAGCAGCCGCCTCTGGGGGTTTGCAGCTTTCTTT
NA	TRBV7-8	NA	TRBJ2-7	CASSLEGYTGREYF	TGTGCCAGCAGCCTTGAAGGTTATACGGGGCGAGAGTACTTC
NA	TRBV11-2	NA	TRBJ1-3	CASSLQEFRGNTIYF	TGTGCCAGCAGCCTTCAGGAGTTTCGAGGAAACACCATATATTTT
NA	TRBV27	NA	TRBJ2-3	CASSLFGGRPDTQYF	TGTGCCAGCAGTTTATTCGGGGGCCGGCCAGATACGCAGTATTTT
NA	TRBV7-9	NA	TRBJ2-1	CASSLIRGSYNEQFF	TGTGCCAGCAGCTTGATCCGGGGGTCCTACAATGAGCAGTTCTTC
NA	TRBV2	NA	TRBJ1-5	CASSPTGNQPQHF	TGTGCCAGCAGCCCCACAGGGAATCAGCCCCAGCATTTT
few	TRBV7-8	NA	TRBJ1-5	CASSLEEGAPQHF	TGTGCCAGCAGCTTAGAAGAGGGCGCGCCCCAGCATTTT
NA	TRBV5-4	NA	TRBJ2-5	CASSFRTDHLEETQYF	TGTGCCAGCAGTTTTAGAACGGATCATCTAGAAGAGACCCAGTACTTC
NA	TRBV28	NA	TRBJ1-2	CASSFSNRGYTF	TGTGCCAGCAGTTTCAGCAACCGTGGCTACACCTTC
NA	TRBV6-2/TRBV6-3	NA	TRBJ1-1	CASSYRDGSAFF	TGTGCCAGCAGTTACCGGGACGGTTCGGCTTTCTTT
NA	TRBV2	NA	TRBJ2-2	CASSGLTGELFF	TGTGCCAGCAGTGGATTAACCGGGGAGCTGTTTTTT
NA	TRBV6-2/TRBV6-3	TRBD1	TRBJ2-7	CASSSTGTGAYGPYEQYF	TGTGCCAGCAGTTCCACCGGGACAGGCGCGTATGGTCCCTACGAGCAGTACTTC
NA	TRBV7-9	NA	TRBJ1-2	CASSNPQEGYTF	TGTGCCAGCAGCAACCCCCAGGAAGGCTACACCTTC